This TCR beta chain was captured by sequencing in a study of cytomegalovirus exposure and HLA in healthy donors. V gave up 6 bases and J gave up 0 bases, with 14 bases separating them. Germline-derived CDR1 and CDR2 are MDHEN and SYDVKM. There are 15 residues in the CDR3. Amplification used 60 Vbeta primers and 13 Jbeta primers. Method: immunoSEQ multiplex PCR; TCRdb's copy keeps in-frame clones and lacks some. The data hold some 200,000 clones, with around four fifths observed a single time. The TCR sequence derives from a woman aged 18-29 years in good health and CMV-seronegative. J is TRBJ1-2 and V is TRBV28, with a weak D call TRBD1 (5 bases). The sample taken for sequencing was PBMCs. The CDR3 bases are TGTGCCAGCAGAGATACAGGCTACGCTAACTATGGCTACACCTTC. It specifies CASRDTGYANYGYTF.